Shown below are 19 T cell receptor beta chains from a single sample sequenced in a study of T-cell reconstitution after alpha-beta-depleted transplantation in children. Unique molecular identifiers were incorporated into the prepared TCRbeta library. TCRdb analysed the PCR reads with MiXCR anew, one entry per CDR3 protein. The sample holds fewer than 1 million distinct CDR3 sequences, about 16% seen once. The sequences come from PBMCs, mostly from graft donor cells, collected 360 days after TCRalphabeta/CD19-depleted stem cell transplant. The receptors were gathered from a male patient between 10 and 17 years old who had a stem cell transplant for acute lymphoblastic leukemia, so the T cells may come from the graft donor.

The J gene is TRBJ1-5, the V gene TRBV7-9; D remains unclear. The ends were cut back, 8 bases at V and 0 bases at J, with 11 bases in the middle. CDR1 is SEHNR and CDR2 is FQNEAQ in the germline V gene (reference sequence). The CDR3 consists of 14 residues. This CDR3 reads CASSESSSNQPQHF. DNA for the CDR3: TGTGCCAGCTCGGAGAGTTCTAGCAATCAGCCCCAGCATTTT.

This clonotype was seen only a few times. The V and J genes are TRBV12-3 or TRBV12-4 and TRBJ2-6; D is uncertain. The V and J ends lost 4 bases and 6 bases respectively, with 1 base between them. This CDR3 contains 11 residues. The DNA of the CDR3 is TGTGCCAGCAGTTCGGCCAACGTCCTGACTTTC. Translating it yields CASSSANVLTF.

The gene calls are TRBV20-1 and TRBJ2-1; no clear D. V shed 4 bases and J shed 6 bases, with 13 bases lying between them. The CDR3 length is 13 residues. CDR1 and CDR2 from the germline V gene are DFQATT and SNEGSKA (reference sequence). The CDR3 nucleotides are TGCAGTGCTAAACCCAATTGGGGCAATGAGCAGTTCTTC. Translating it yields CSAKPNWGNEQFF.

At least ten counts were recorded for this clonotype. The chain is built from TRBV27 and TRBJ2-1; D remains unclear. The CDR3 totals 15 residues. V was clipped by 2 bases and J by 3 bases, with 11 bases between them. Per germline, CDR1 MNHEY and CDR2 SMNVEV (reference sequence). CDR3 in DNA: TGTGCCAGCAGTTTAGGTAGGTCGATCTACAATGAGCAGTTCTTC. It encodes CASSLGRSIYNEQFF.

In this sample, this clonotype turned up a few times. The rearrangement links TRBV6-2 or TRBV6-3 to TRBJ2-1, with 7 bases matching TRBD2. From germline, CDR1 is MNHEY and CDR2 SVGEGT. CDR3 length: 15 residues. The junction had 7 bases not matched to a gene; V was cut back by 6 bases and J by 2 bases. CDR3 protein: CASSPLGTTYNEQFF. The CDR3 region has the DNA TGTGCCAGCAGCCCCCTCGGGACTACCTACAATGAGCAGTTCTTC.

V is TRBV27 and J is TRBJ2-3; D is perhaps TRBD2 (6 bases). In germline, CDR1 is MNHEY, CDR2 SMNVEV (reference sequence). The CDR3 runs 14 residues. V lost 7 bases and J 0 bases, leaving 11 bases between the germline ends. CDR3 loop: CASMEGESTDTQYF. The CDR3 DNA is TGTGCCAGCATGGAGGGAGAGAGCACAGATACGCAGTATTTT.

The table lists this clonotype with a count of one. The rearrangement links TRBV19 to TRBJ2-1; no firm D call. CDR1 and CDR2 (germline): LNHDA, SQIVND (reference sequence). This CDR3 spans 14 amino acids. V shed 4 bases and J shed 3 bases, with 10 bases lying between them. The CDR3 coding sequence is TGTGCCAGTAGTAAGGCGGCGGTCTACAATGAGCAGTTCTTC. Translated: CASSKAAVYNEQFF.

The gene calls are TRBV5-1 and TRBJ2-5; tentatively, D is TRBD1 (6 bases). This CDR3 is built from 16 residues. V was cut by 0 bases and J by 0 bases, with 12 bases left in between. Looked up from germline, CDR1 is SGHRS and CDR2 is YFSETQ. This CDR3 is CASSLGPRQDQETQYF. CDR3 bases: TGCGCCAGCAGCTTGGGGCCCCGACAGGACCAAGAGACCCAGTACTTC.

This clonotype was seen ten or more times. This chain joins TRBV7-6 and TRBJ1-4; the D gene is possibly TRBD1 (6 bases). CDR1 and CDR2 from the germline V gene are SGHVS and FNYEAQ. The CDR3 runs to 15 residues. Deletions cut 4 bases from V and 2 bases from J, with 11 bases between. The CDR3 loop is CASSWGRGTNEKLFF. The DNA for the CDR3 is TGTGCCAGCAGCTGGGGGCGAGGCACTAATGAAAAACTGTTTTTT.

This chain connects TRBV5-4 to TRBJ2-5; a possible D gene is TRBD1 (5 bases). Germline CDR1 and CDR2: SGHNT and YYREEE (reference sequence). This CDR3 contains 14 residues. Between the trimmed V and J ends, which lost 0 bases and 5 bases, there was a span of 11 bases. The CDR3 coding sequence is TGTGCCAGCAGCTTGGGGGGCTTGGGGGAGACCCAGTACTTC. Amino acid sequence: CASSLGGLGETQYF.

The CDR3 DNA sequence: TGTGCCAGCAGCTTCCGTGGTAGCGGCTACACCTTC. It codes for CASSFRGSGYTF. The V and J genes are TRBV7-2 and TRBJ1-2; D is unresolved. Trimming took off 3 bases at V and 8 bases at J, with 10 bases between the two ends. This CDR3 is built from 12 residues. The V gene's germline CDR1 is SGHTA and CDR2 FQGNSA.

This clonotype was counted only a few times. The chain couples TRBV29-1 to TRBJ2-1; TRBD2 agrees at 8 bases. Germline V gives CDR1 SQVTM, CDR2 ANQGSEA. V trimming: 7 bases; J trimming: 3 bases; junction bases outside the gene matches: 2. This CDR3 contains 12 residues. CDR3 sequence: CSAGTSYNEQFF. DNA for the CDR3: TGCAGCGCCGGGACTAGCTACAATGAGCAGTTCTTC.

This clonotype was counted only a few times. V and J are TRBV2 and TRBJ2-3; a weak D match, TRBD2 (5 bases). CDR3 length: 12 residues. The ends were cut back, 10 bases at V and 2 bases at J, with 10 bases in the middle. The germline V gene has CDR1 SNHLY and CDR2 FYNNEI. The CDR3 nucleotides are TGTGCCATCGGACTGGCCACAGATACGCAGTATTTT. Its translation is CAIGLATDTQYF.

This clonotype came up many times. V is TRBV5-1 and J is TRBJ2-7; 8 bases match TRBD1. V was pared by 0 bases and J by 5 bases, with 4 bases of the junction left unmatched. Germline-derived CDR1 and CDR2 are SGHRS and YFSETQ. The CDR3 has 14 amino acids. CDR3: CASSLGTGWHEQYF. CDR3 DNA: TGCGCCAGCAGCTTGGGGACAGGGTGGCACGAGCAGTACTTC.

The table lists this clonotype with a few counts. This chain links TRBV29-1 with TRBJ2-1; D remains ambiguous. V gave up 0 bases and J gave up 6 bases, with 12 bases separating them. Germline loops: CDR1 SQVTM, CDR2 ANQGSEA. This CDR3 is 14 amino acids long. This chain's CDR3 is CSVEDQNGPNEQFF. The DNA for the CDR3 is TGCAGCGTTGAAGATCAGAACGGGCCCAATGAGCAGTTCTTC.

The chain uses TRBV12-3 or TRBV12-4 and TRBJ2-2; D gene uncertain. CDR3 size: 15 residues. V lost 6 bases to trimming and J lost 4 bases, with 15 bases between them. The CDR3 region is CASSRTRTPTGELFF. CDR3 nucleotide sequence: TGTGCCAGCAGCCGGACCCGAACCCCCACCGGGGAGCTGTTTTTT.

The chain carries TRBV5-1 and TRBJ2-3; possibly TRBD2 for D (6 bases). The CDR3 spans 14 residues. The ends were cut back, 3 bases at V and 5 bases at J, with 13 bases in the middle. Germline V CDR1 and CDR2: SGHRS, YFSETQ. The CDR3 DNA reads as TGCGCCAGCAGCTCGGGGAGGCTTGGAGATACGCAGTATTTT. The encoded protein is CASSSGRLGDTQYF.

The CDR3 loop is CASSRQGAWGILAKNIQYF. The CDR3 nucleotides are TGTGCCAGCAGTCGTCAGGGGGCTTGGGGCATTCTAGCCAAAAACATTCAGTACTTC. The chain has TRBV28 and TRBJ2-4; 8 bases are a match to TRBD1. The CDR3 is 19 amino acids. V lost 5 bases to trimming and J lost 0 bases; unmatched junction nucleotides: 15. The germline gives CDR1 MDHEN, CDR2 SYDVKM.

V is TRBV5-1 and J is TRBJ2-3; weak D call: TRBD1 (6 bases). Deletions cut 2 bases from V and 2 bases from J, with 12 bases between. The V gene's germline CDR1 is SGHRS and CDR2 YFSETQ. The CDR3 is 15 amino acids. This chain's CDR3 is CASSFRGSTTDTQYF. CDR3 in DNA: TGCGCCAGCAGCTTCAGGGGCTCGACCACAGATACGCAGTATTTT.